A single sample is the source of the 12 T cell receptor beta chains below, sequenced in a study of OX40 agonist ivuxolimab in advanced cancers. The method was immunoSEQ multiplex PCR; TCRdb's version includes in-frame clones alone and lacks a portion of them. Counted here are about 80,000 clones, approximately 94% occurring once; the ten biggest clones make up around 4.9%. The sample was CD4+ or CD8+ T cells sorted from blood, taken in a trial of the OX40 agonist ivuxolimab. All receptors derive from an adult with an advanced solid tumor such as melanoma, head and neck, liver or kidney cancer.

V is TRBV30 and J is TRBJ2-1, with unresolved D. This CDR3 region has 12 residues. Germline V gives CDR1 GTSNPN, CDR2 SVGIG (reference sequence). Between the trimmed V and J ends, which lost 5 bases and 7 bases, there was a span of 12 bases. DNA of the CDR3: TGTGCCTGGGGAAGATTGTCGAATGAGCAGTTCTTC. Protein product: CAWGRLSNEQFF.

The V gene is TRBV4-3, the J gene TRBJ2-2, with D perhaps matching TRBD1 or TRBD2 (5 bases each). The CDR3 consists of 15 residues. With 5 bases removed from V and 4 bases from J, the gap between germline ends came to 14 bases. Germline CDR1 reads LGHNA; CDR2 reads YSLEER. CDR3 amino acids: CASSLGVRGTGELFF. The CDR3 DNA reads TGCGCCAGCAGCTTAGGGGTCCGGGGCACCGGGGAGCTGTTTTTT.

The chain carries TRBV19 and TRBJ2-1, with TRBD1 identical over 11 bases. V gave up 4 bases and J gave up 9 bases; unmatched junction bases: 2. This CDR3 is built from 13 residues. Germline CDR1 and CDR2: LNHDA and SQIVND (reference sequence). The CDR3 nucleotides read TGTGCCAGTAGTAGGGGACAGGGGGGTGAGCAGTTCTTC. Translation gives CASSRGQGGEQFF. Full variable domain (outside the CDR3, taken from reference TRBV19 and TRBJ2-1): DGGITQSPKYLFRKEGQNVTLSCEQNLNHDAMYWYRQDPGQGLRLIYYSQIVNDFQKGDIAEGYSVSREKKESFPLTVTSAQKNPTAFYLCASSRGQGGEQFFGPGTRLTVL.

This chain connects TRBV5-1 to TRBJ2-7; possible D gene TRBD2, 6 bases. The CDR3 extends over 15 amino acids. V gave up 0 bases and J gave up 4 bases, with 14 bases separating them. From germline, CDR1 is SGHRS and CDR2 YFSETQ. DNA of the CDR3: TGCGCCAGCAGCTTGGCCGGGACTGCGGGGTACGAGCAGTACTTC. Its translation: CASSLAGTAGYEQYF.

This chain uses TRBV12-5 with TRBJ2-5, with D uncertain. Per germline, CDR1 LGHNT and CDR2 FRNRAP. The V end was cut by 5 bases, the J end by 5 bases, with 9 bases between. The CDR3 length is 12 residues. CDR3 DNA sequence: TGTGCTAGTGGTGATCGGGTTGAGACCCAGTACTTC. This codes for CASGDRVETQYF. Full variable domain (rest looked up from reference TRBV12-5 and TRBJ2-5): DARVTQTPRHKVTEMGQEVTMRCQPILGHNTVFWYRQTMMQGLELLAYFRNRAPLDDSGMPKDRFSAEMPDATLATLKIQPSEPRDSAVYFCASGDRVETQYFGPGTRLLVL.

The J gene is TRBJ1-1, the V gene TRBV5-5; no clear D gene. V dropped 0 bases and J dropped 1 base, with 7 bases sitting between them. This CDR3 has 14 amino acids. Germline V gene lookup returns CDR1 SGHKS and CDR2 YYEKEE (reference sequence). Written as DNA, the CDR3 is TGTGCCAGCAGCTTGGCATACACGAACACTGAAGCTTTCTTT. It is translated as CASSLAYTNTEAFF.

This sequence joins TRBV5-1 and TRBJ2-7, with D unclear. Germline CDR1 and CDR2: SGHRS and YFSETQ. Trimming shortened V by 2 bases and J by 0 bases, and 6 bases separated the two germline ends. The CDR3 contains 13 residues. The CDR3 sequence is CASSLLTSYEQYF. CDR3 sequence (DNA): TGCGCCAGCAGCTTACTGACCTCCTACGAGCAGTACTTC.

The V call is TRBV7-8, the J call TRBJ1-1; D is unresolved. CDR3 size: 14 residues. Between the trimmed V and J ends, which lost 2 bases and 4 bases, there was a span of 11 bases. In germline, CDR1 is SGHVS, CDR2 FQNEAQ. CDR3 coding DNA: TGTGCCAGCAGCTTAACACTATACGTCACTGAAGCTTTCTTT. As protein: CASSLTLYVTEAFF.

This chain links TRBV6-4 with TRBJ1-1, with D possibly being TRBD1 (5 bases). Germline V lookup: CDR1 MRHNA, CDR2 SNTAGT. Between the trimmed V and J ends, which lost 3 bases and 5 bases, there was a span of 16 bases. CDR3 length: 15 residues. This CDR3 is CASSEIAGVGTEAFF. The CDR3 DNA reads as TGTGCCAGCAGTGAGATTGCGGGGGTTGGAACTGAAGCTTTCTTT.

The chain links TRBV15 to TRBJ2-3; D uncertain. V was cut by 5 bases and J by 8 bases, with 11 bases left in between. CDR1 LNHNV and CDR2 YYDKDF come from the germline V gene (reference sequence). This CDR3 region has 12 residues. CDR3 nucleotides: TGTGCCACCAGCGCCCTTGTGGGTACGCAGTATTTT. Protein: CATSALVGTQYF.

The chain links TRBV19 to TRBJ1-1; 8 nucleotides line up with TRBD1. Germline CDR1 reads LNHDA; CDR2 reads SQIVND (reference sequence). The CDR3 covers 13 residues. V gave up 4 bases and J gave up 4 bases; unmatched junction bases: 2. The CDR3 region is CASSTDRATEAFF. Here the CDR3 DNA reads TGTGCCAGTAGTACGGACAGGGCCACTGAAGCTTTCTTT.

This clone was seen only once. The V call is TRBV21-1, the J call TRBJ1-2; the table's D call TRBD1 went unverified against the DNA. TRBV21-1 is termed a pseudogene. This CDR3 is built from 17 residues. The chain's CDR3 is CASSKGWGRGQDYGYTF. The DNA for the CDR3 is TGTGCCAGCAGCAAAGGGTGGGGCAGGGGGCAAGACTATGGCTACACCTTC.